A single sample gave rise to the 4 T cell receptor beta chains below, sequenced in a study of technical replicates of blood from a handful of donors. The method was immunoSEQ multiplex PCR; TCRdb's version includes in-frame clones alone and lacks a portion of them. Of more than 65,000 clones detected, roughly 95% appear once; the ten largest clones hold about 0.41%. Specimen: T cells isolated from PBMCs. Source of these receptors: a human donor in good health.

This clone was recorded only once. One end of the junction varies from germline; a read error may be responsible. The V call is TRBV7-7, the J call TRBJ2-4, with 7 bases matching TRBD2. Germline V gene lookup returns CDR1 SSHAT and CDR2 FNYEAQ (reference sequence). The CDR3 covers 15 residues. The CDR3 here is CASSSEGAGRNIQYF. CDR3 coding DNA: TGTGCTAGCAGCTCCGAGGGAGCGGGGAGAAACATTCAGTACTTC.

The chain employs TRBV4-1 and TRBJ1-1; D not certain. The CDR3 covers 17 residues. The germline V gene has CDR1 MGHRA and CDR2 YSYEKL. The V end lost 4 bases, the J end lost 0 bases, and 18 bases lay between the germline ends. This chain's CDR3 is CASSLVRIPLLNTEAFF. In nucleotides, the CDR3 is TGCGCCAGCAGCCTTGTGCGGATTCCCTTATTGAACACTGAAGCTTTCTTT.

The chain combines TRBV27 with TRBJ1-3; D uncertain. This CDR3 comprises 14 residues. The germline CDR1 and CDR2 sequences are MNHEY and SMNVEV (reference sequence). Deletions cut 2 bases from V and 4 bases from J, with 9 bases between. CDR3 DNA sequence: TGTGCCAGCAGTTTAGAGGGTCCCGGAAACACCATATATTTT. This encodes CASSLEGPGNTIYF.

The V and J genes are TRBV6-1 and TRBJ1-5; D possibly corresponds to TRBD1 (6 bases). The CDR3 length is 14 residues. Germline CDR1 is MNHNS and CDR2 is SASEGT. The V gene lost 4 bases and the J gene lost 11 bases, with 18 bases spanning the gap. The CDR3 loop reads CASSAQQGSGAQHF. The CDR3 nucleotides are TGTGCCAGCAGTGCCCAACAGGGCTCCGGAGCCCAGCATTTT.